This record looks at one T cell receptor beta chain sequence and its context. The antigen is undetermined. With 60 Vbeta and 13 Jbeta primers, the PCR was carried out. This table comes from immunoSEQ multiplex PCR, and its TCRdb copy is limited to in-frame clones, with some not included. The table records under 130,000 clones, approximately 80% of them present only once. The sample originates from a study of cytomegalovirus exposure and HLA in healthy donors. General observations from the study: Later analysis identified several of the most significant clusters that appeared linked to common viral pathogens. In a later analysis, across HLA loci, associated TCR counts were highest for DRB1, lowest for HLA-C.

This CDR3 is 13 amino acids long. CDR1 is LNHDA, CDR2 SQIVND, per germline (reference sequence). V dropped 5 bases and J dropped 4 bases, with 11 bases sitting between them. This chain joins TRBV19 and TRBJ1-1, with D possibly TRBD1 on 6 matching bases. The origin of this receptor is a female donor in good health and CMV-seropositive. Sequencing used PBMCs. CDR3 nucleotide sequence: TGTGCCAGTAGTGTTCAACAGGGCACTGAAGCTTTCTTT. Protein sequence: CASSVQQGTEAFF.